Each of the 17 T cell receptor beta chains below was sequenced from the same sample in a study of PD-L1 blockade in urothelial cancer. Produced via immunoSEQ multiplex PCR; TCRdb's table is partial and in-frame only. The data contain 20,000 to 25,000 clones, about 93% of them seen just once; the ten biggest clones take up roughly 12%. The time point: peripheral blood 6 weeks after treatment start. Specimen: PBMCs, collected around atezolizumab (anti-PD-L1) treatment. The receptors shown here come from a woman aged 55-70 years with urothelial cancer.

The chain is built from TRBV11-2 and TRBJ1-4; the D is unclear. CDR3 size: 14 residues. Per the germline V gene, CDR1 is SGHAT and CDR2 is FQNNGV. Trimming shortened V by 6 bases and J by 0 bases, and 8 bases separated the two germline ends. DNA for the CDR3: TGTGCCAGCAGAGGAGTGGCAACTAATGAAAAACTGTTTTTT. It is translated as CASRGVATNEKLFF.

The genes are TRBV27 and TRBJ2-7; D may be TRBD1 (6 bases). Germline assignment: CDR1 MNHEY and CDR2 SMNVEV (reference sequence). This CDR3 has 12 amino acids. With 8 bases removed from V and 3 bases from J, the gap between germline ends came to 11 bases. CDR3 nucleotide sequence: TGTGCCAGCGGTACAGGGATCTACGAGCAGTACTTC. Protein: CASGTGIYEQYF.

The rearrangement links TRBV4-3 to TRBJ1-2, with D perhaps matching TRBD1 (6 bases). The V gene lost 0 bases and the J gene lost 7 bases, with 18 bases spanning the gap. CDR3 length: 16 amino acids. CDR1 is LGHNA and CDR2 is YSLEER in the germline V gene. CDR3 nucleotide sequence: TGCGCCAGCAGCCAAGATGGTACAGGGAGAGGTGGTGGCTACACCTTC. Residues: CASSQDGTGRGGGYTF.

This chain uses TRBV6-5 with TRBJ2-7, with 12 bases aligning to TRBD2. V lost 6 bases and J lost 2; bases outside the gene matches: 5. Germline V lookup: CDR1 MNHEY, CDR2 SVGAGI. The CDR3 runs 15 residues. CDR3 nucleotide sequence: TGTGCCAGCAGCCGACTAGCGGGGGCGACCTACGAGCAGTACTTC. Encoded protein: CASSRLAGATYEQYF.

This sequence joins TRBV7-9 and TRBJ2-3; 13 positions match TRBD2. The CDR3 length is 15 residues. Germline V gene lookup returns CDR1 SEHNR and CDR2 FQNEAQ (reference sequence). J was trimmed by 3 bases and V by 4 bases; bases with no gene match: 1. For the CDR3, the DNA is TGTGCCAGCAGCTCGACTAGCGGGAGGACAGATACGCAGTATTTT. This codes for CASSSTSGRTDTQYF.

The J gene is TRBJ2-7, the V gene TRBV27; D possibly corresponds to TRBD2 (6 bases). The CDR3 runs to 13 residues. V lost 1 base, J lost 5 bases, and 9 bases lay in between. Germline assignment: CDR1 MNHEY and CDR2 SMNVEV (reference sequence). CDR3 sequence reads: CASSLWGTDEQYF. The CDR3 bases are TGTGCCAGCAGTTTATGGGGGACTGACGAGCAGTACTTC.

The genes are TRBV7-2 and TRBJ2-1, with 12 positions matching TRBD2. V was clipped by 6 bases and J by 0 bases; unmatched bases: 6. CDR1 is SGHTA and CDR2 is FQGNSA in the germline V gene. There are 17 residues in the CDR3. The CDR3 loop reads CASRGGTSGLSYNEQFF. The CDR3, as DNA: TGTGCCAGCAGGGGAGGGACTAGCGGGCTCTCCTACAATGAGCAGTTCTTC.

This chain links TRBV5-4 with TRBJ2-3, with 11 bases lining up with TRBD2. Germline-derived CDR1 and CDR2 are SGHNT and YYREEE (reference sequence). The CDR3 has 15 amino acids. V lost 4 bases and J lost 3; bases outside the gene matches: 4. The CDR3 region has the DNA TGTGCCAGCAGCCAGCGGACTAGCGGGACAGATACGCAGTATTTT. Translated, it gives CASSQRTSGTDTQYF.

Only one count was recorded for this clone. V usage is TRBV27 and J usage is TRBJ2-1, with 8 bases lining up with TRBD1. The CDR3 totals 14 residues. Germline V lookup: CDR1 MNHEY, CDR2 SMNVEV (reference sequence). The V gene end was trimmed by 8 bases and the J gene end by 6 bases; junction bases not matched to a gene: 9. The CDR3 region is CASYRQGPSNEQFF. As DNA, the CDR3 is TGTGCCAGCTACCGACAGGGGCCATCCAATGAGCAGTTCTTC.

The gene calls are TRBV27 and TRBJ1-1, with 7 bases that match TRBD1. The trim removed 6 bases at V and 8 bases at J, leaving 3 bases unmatched. CDR3 length: 11 residues. Germline V gene sequence: CDR1 MNHEY, CDR2 SMNVEV (reference sequence). CDR3 in amino acids: CASRRQGEAFF. DNA for the CDR3: TGTGCCAGCAGGAGACAGGGCGAAGCTTTCTTT.

The chain combines TRBV9 with TRBJ1-6, with TRBD1 matching 7 bases. The germline V gene encodes CDR1 SGDLS and CDR2 YYNGEE. The trim removed 4 bases at V and 7 bases at J, leaving 8 bases unmatched. The CDR3 has 15 amino acids. CDR3 nucleotides: TGTGCCAGCAGCCCCAGGGGGGACGGAAATTCACCCCTCCACTTT. The encoded protein is CASSPRGDGNSPLHF.

The chain joins TRBV5-1 to TRBJ2-7, with 8 bases identical to TRBD2. The CDR3 length is 14 residues. V shed 0 bases and J 4 bases; nucleotides not matched to a gene: 3. CDR1 is SGHRS and CDR2 is YFSETQ in the germline V gene. The CDR3 DNA reads as TGCGCCAGCAGCTTGGAGGGACTAGTTTACGAGCAGTACTTC. It encodes CASSLEGLVYEQYF.

This clone has just one count. The CDR3 sequence is CASSQDLASGFSYEQYF. The CDR3, as DNA: TGCGCCAGCAGCCAAGATCTGGCTAGCGGGTTTTCCTACGAGCAGTACTTC. This chain uses TRBV4-3 with TRBJ2-7; TRBD2 agrees at 8 bases. Germline V gene lookup returns CDR1 LGHNA and CDR2 YSLEER. This CDR3 is 17 amino acids long. V lost 0 bases, J lost 1 base, and 8 bases stayed unmatched.

V usage is TRBV9 and J usage is TRBJ2-2; possible D gene TRBD1, 7 bases. V was trimmed by 4 bases and J by 7 bases, leaving 20 bases between them. This CDR3 has 16 residues. Per germline, CDR1 SGDLS and CDR2 YYNGEE. CDR3: CASSIAPEGASGELFF. For the CDR3, the DNA is TGTGCCAGCAGCATCGCCCCGGAGGGGGCCAGCGGGGAGCTGTTTTTT.

The V gene is TRBV5-1, the J gene TRBJ2-3; D might be TRBD2 (6 bases). Germline V gene lookup returns CDR1 SGHRS and CDR2 YFSETQ. CDR3 size: 20 residues. The V gene lost 4 bases and the J gene lost 0 bases, with 27 bases spanning the gap. CDR3 sequence reads: CASSPLVLAGIRPSTDTQYF. In DNA, the CDR3 is TGCGCCAGCAGCCCGCTGGTCTTGGCGGGGATAAGACCTAGCACAGATACGCAGTATTTT. Full variable domain (outside the CDR3, taken from reference TRBV5-1 and TRBJ2-3): KAGVTQTPRYLIKTRGQQVTLSCSPISGHRSVSWYQQTPGQGLQFLFEYFSETQRNKGNFPGRFSGRQFSNSRSEMNVSTLELGDSALYLCASSPLVLAGIRPSTDTQYFGPGTRLTVL.

The chain joins TRBV19 to TRBJ1-5, with D possibly being TRBD1 (5 bases). CDR3 length equals 18 residues. Germline values: CDR1 LNHDA, CDR2 SQIVND (reference sequence). Trimming pared 0 bases from V and 1 base from J, leaving 16 bases between. The CDR3 loop is CASSIDSPGVYSNQPQHF. CDR3 DNA sequence: TGTGCCAGTAGTATAGATAGCCCGGGGGTCTACAGCAATCAGCCCCAGCATTTT.

The chain employs TRBV7-6 and TRBJ2-3; TRBD1 matches 9 bases. The length of the CDR3 is 15 residues. With 4 bases clipped from V and 4 bases from J, the junction kept 6 bases outside the gene matches. Germline lookup yields CDR1 SGHVS and CDR2 FNYEAQ. The CDR3 reads CASSSGTGSADTQYF. The CDR3 DNA reads TGTGCCAGCAGCTCCGGGACAGGGTCTGCAGATACGCAGTATTTT.